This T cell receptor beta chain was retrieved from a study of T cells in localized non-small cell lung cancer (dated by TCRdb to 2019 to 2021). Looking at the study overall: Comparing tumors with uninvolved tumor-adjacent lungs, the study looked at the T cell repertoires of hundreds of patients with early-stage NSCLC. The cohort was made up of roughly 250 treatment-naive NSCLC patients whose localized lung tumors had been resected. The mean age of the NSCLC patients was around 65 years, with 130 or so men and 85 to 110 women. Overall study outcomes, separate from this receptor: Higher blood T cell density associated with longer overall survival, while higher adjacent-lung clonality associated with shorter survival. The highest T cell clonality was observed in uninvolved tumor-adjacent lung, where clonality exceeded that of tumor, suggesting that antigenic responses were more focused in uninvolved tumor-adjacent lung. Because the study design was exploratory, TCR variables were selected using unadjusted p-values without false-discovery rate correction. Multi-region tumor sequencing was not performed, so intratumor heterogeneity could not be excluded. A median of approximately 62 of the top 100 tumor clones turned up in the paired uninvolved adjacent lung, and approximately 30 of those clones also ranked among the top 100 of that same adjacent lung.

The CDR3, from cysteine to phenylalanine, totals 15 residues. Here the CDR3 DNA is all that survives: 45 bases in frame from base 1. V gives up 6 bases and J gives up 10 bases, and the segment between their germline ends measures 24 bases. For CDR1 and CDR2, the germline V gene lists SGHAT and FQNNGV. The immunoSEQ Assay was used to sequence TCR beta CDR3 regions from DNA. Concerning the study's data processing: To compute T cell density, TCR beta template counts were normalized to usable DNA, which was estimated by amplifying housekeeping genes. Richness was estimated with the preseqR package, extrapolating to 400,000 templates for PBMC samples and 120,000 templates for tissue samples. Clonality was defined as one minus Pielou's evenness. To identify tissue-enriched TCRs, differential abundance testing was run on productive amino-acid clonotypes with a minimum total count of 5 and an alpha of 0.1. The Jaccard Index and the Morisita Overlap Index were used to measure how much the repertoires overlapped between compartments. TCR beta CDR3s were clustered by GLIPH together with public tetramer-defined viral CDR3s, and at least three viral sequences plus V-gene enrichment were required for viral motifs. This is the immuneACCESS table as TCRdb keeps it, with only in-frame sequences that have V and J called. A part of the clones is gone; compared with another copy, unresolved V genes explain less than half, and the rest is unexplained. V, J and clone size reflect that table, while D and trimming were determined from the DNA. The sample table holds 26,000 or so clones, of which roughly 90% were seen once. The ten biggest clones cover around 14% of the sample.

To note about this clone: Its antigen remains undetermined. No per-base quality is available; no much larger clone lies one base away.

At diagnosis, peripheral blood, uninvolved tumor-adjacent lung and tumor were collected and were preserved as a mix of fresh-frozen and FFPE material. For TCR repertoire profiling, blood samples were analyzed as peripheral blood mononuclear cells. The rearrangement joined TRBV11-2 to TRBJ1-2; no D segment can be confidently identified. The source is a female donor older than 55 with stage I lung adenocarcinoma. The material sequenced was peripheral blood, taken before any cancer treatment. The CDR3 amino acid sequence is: CASRTTDRGSYPYTF. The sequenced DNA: TGTGCCAGCAGAACCACGGACCGAGGATCGTACCCCTACACCTTC.